A selection of T cell receptor beta chains follows, all from one sample in a study of cytomegalovirus exposure and HLA in healthy donors. Sequencing used immunoSEQ multiplex PCR; TCRdb keeps in-frame clones, though not all of them. The sample holds about 140,000 clones, 70% to 85% seen once. Sample: PBMCs. Receptor source: an older woman in good health and CMV-seropositive. The conserved cysteine and the conserved F or W are not part of the CDR3 here. Fields, in order: V gene, J gene, clone size, CDR3 protein. Rows give clone size only sometimes, using once, few, many, or a class for an expanded clone.

v_gene: TRBV5-6; j_gene: TRBJ2-1; abundance: -; CDR3aa: ASSSTYNEQF
v_gene: TRBV2; j_gene: TRBJ2-3; abundance: -; CDR3aa: ASSDPQVSGTDTQY
v_gene: TRBV19; j_gene: TRBJ1-2; abundance: -; CDR3aa: ASSLERGGGYT
v_gene: TRBV19; j_gene: TRBJ2-1; abundance: -; CDR3aa: ASTGEGLAKNNEQF
v_gene: TRBV28; j_gene: TRBJ2-7; abundance: -; CDR3aa: ASSPREARYEQY
v_gene: TRBV7-9; j_gene: TRBJ2-7; abundance: once; CDR3aa: ASSPRWREGPLYEQY
v_gene: TRBV10-3; j_gene: TRBJ2-5; abundance: -; CDR3aa: AISESKGQGTKETQY
v_gene: TRBV5-1; j_gene: TRBJ2-1; abundance: -; CDR3aa: ASSLVDRGRDEQF
v_gene: TRBV11-2; j_gene: TRBJ1-5; abundance: -; CDR3aa: ASSPGGQGVQPQH
v_gene: TRBV6-5; j_gene: TRBJ1-1; abundance: -; CDR3aa: ASTRQGLPEAF
v_gene: TRBV15; j_gene: TRBJ2-7; abundance: -; CDR3aa: ATSKGGSQPYSYEQY
v_gene: TRBV6-1; j_gene: TRBJ1-2; abundance: -; CDR3aa: ASSEAGRTGVGYT
v_gene: TRBV27; j_gene: TRBJ1-1; abundance: -; CDR3aa: ASSFFLNTEAF
v_gene: TRBV5-5; j_gene: TRBJ1-1; abundance: -; CDR3aa: ASNLVPGGSEAF
v_gene: TRBV7-9; j_gene: TRBJ2-7; abundance: -; CDR3aa: ASSPGTLGRYEQY
v_gene: TRBV29-1; j_gene: TRBJ2-1; abundance: -; CDR3aa: SVEGLAGLYNEQF
v_gene: TRBV30; j_gene: TRBJ1-5; abundance: -; CDR3aa: AWSVRGTLSNQPQH
v_gene: TRBV30; j_gene: TRBJ2-7; abundance: once; CDR3aa: ATEAGSAQFY
v_gene: TRBV30; j_gene: TRBJ2-5; abundance: -; CDR3aa: AWSPGTGVVETQY
v_gene: TRBV19; j_gene: TRBJ1-5; abundance: -; CDR3aa: ASKTGTGDYSNQPQH
v_gene: TRBV6-5; j_gene: TRBJ2-1; abundance: -; CDR3aa: ASKGAGGGF
v_gene: TRBV11-3; j_gene: TRBJ1-2; abundance: once; CDR3aa: ASSARGGRYT
v_gene: TRBV7-9; j_gene: TRBJ1-5; abundance: -; CDR3aa: ASNGGGYNQPQH
v_gene: TRBV30; j_gene: TRBJ2-1; abundance: -; CDR3aa: AWKTSGWHNEQF
v_gene: TRBV30; j_gene: TRBJ2-1; abundance: -; CDR3aa: ACPSGTLEQF
v_gene: TRBV7-9; j_gene: TRBJ2-5; abundance: -; CDR3aa: ASSLGLAGGQTQY
v_gene: TRBV29-1; j_gene: TRBJ2-7; abundance: -; CDR3aa: SVHGDLTYEQY
v_gene: TRBV7-2; j_gene: TRBJ1-1; abundance: once; CDR3aa: ASSYRDSQSGEAF
v_gene: TRBV19; j_gene: TRBJ1-1; abundance: -; CDR3aa: ASSPGRGGLGLEAF
v_gene: TRBV25-1; j_gene: TRBJ1-1; abundance: -; CDR3aa: ASSVRGITEAF
v_gene: TRBV28; j_gene: TRBJ1-5; abundance: -; CDR3aa: ASSWTRGRNQPQH
v_gene: TRBV29-1; j_gene: TRBJ2-1; abundance: -; CDR3aa: SVFINEQF
v_gene: TRBV6-1; j_gene: TRBJ1-2; abundance: -; CDR3aa: ASSEDRESGYT
v_gene: TRBV7-9; j_gene: TRBJ1-3; abundance: few; CDR3aa: ASSFQGGAGNTIY
v_gene: TRBV7-9; j_gene: TRBJ2-1; abundance: few; CDR3aa: ASSQDSPGTGGF
v_gene: TRBV2; j_gene: TRBJ2-7; abundance: few; CDR3aa: ASNPSRGPYEQY
v_gene: TRBV4-3; j_gene: TRBJ2-3; abundance: -; CDR3aa: ASSHQTGARTDTQY
v_gene: TRBV7-9; j_gene: TRBJ1-1; abundance: -; CDR3aa: ASSSEPNTEAF
v_gene: TRBV29-1; j_gene: TRBJ2-1; abundance: -; CDR3aa: SVRQGVFNNEQF
v_gene: TRBV6-1; j_gene: TRBJ2-3; abundance: -; CDR3aa: ASSNRASTDTQY